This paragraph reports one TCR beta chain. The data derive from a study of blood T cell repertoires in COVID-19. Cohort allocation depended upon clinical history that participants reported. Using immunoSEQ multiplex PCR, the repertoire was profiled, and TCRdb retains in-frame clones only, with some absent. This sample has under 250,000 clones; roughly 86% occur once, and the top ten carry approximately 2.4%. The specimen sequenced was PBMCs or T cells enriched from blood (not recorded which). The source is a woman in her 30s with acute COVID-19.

CDR3 sequence: CASSEVLQANTEAFF. The CDR3 DNA follows: TGTGCCAGTAGCGAAGTGCTGCAGGCGAACACTGAAGCTTTCTTT. The V and J genes are TRBV19 and TRBJ1-1, with D hard to call. This CDR3 is built from 15 residues. V lost 6 bases and J lost 1, with 15 bases in between. Germline values: CDR1 LNHDA, CDR2 SQIVND (reference sequence).